These 23 T cell receptor beta chains originate from one sample sequenced in a study of blood T cell repertoires in COVID-19. Assay used: immunoSEQ multiplex PCR; TCRdb lists only in-frame clones, some missing. Here the sample spans 400,000 or so clones, more than 70% being singletons. Specimen: PBMCs or T cells enriched from blood (not recorded which). All receptors come from a man aged 40-49 years in a cohort exposed to, infected with or recovered from COVID-19 (not recorded which).

This chain joins TRBV19 and TRBJ2-5, with D perhaps TRBD1 (8 bases). Trimming stripped 8 bases from V and 2 bases from J, with 15 bases between. The germline V gene encodes CDR1 LNHDA and CDR2 SQIVND (reference sequence). The CDR3 covers 14 residues. CDR3 loop: CASGGDRSQETQYF. The CDR3 DNA follows: TGTGCCAGTGGGGGGGACAGGTCACAAGAGACCCAGTACTTC.

The chain employs TRBV18 and TRBJ1-1; 10 bases line up with TRBD1. V lost 2 bases, J lost 3 bases, and 12 bases stayed unmatched. This CDR3 has 18 amino acids. Per the germline V gene, CDR1 is KGHSH and CDR2 is LQKENI. CDR3 nucleotides: TGTGCCAGCTCACCAGGTAGACAGGGGGCCTCATCTGACACTGAAGCTTTCTTT. This translates into CASSPGRQGASSDTEAFF.

The chain recombines TRBV24-1 with TRBJ2-5, with 8 bases that match TRBD2. The CDR3 totals 16 residues. Germline V CDR1 and CDR2: KGHDR, SFDVKD. J was trimmed by 0 bases and V by 12 bases; bases with no gene match: 14. The CDR3 sequence is CAPMSGRLWYQETQYF. The CDR3 DNA sequence: TGTGCCCCCATGAGCGGGAGATTGTGGTACCAAGAGACCCAGTACTTC.

V gene TRBV5-1 combines with J gene TRBJ2-7, with 14 bases that match TRBD2. From germline, CDR1 is SGHRS and CDR2 YFSETQ. The CDR3 runs 19 residues. V lost 0 bases to trimming and J lost 0 bases; unmatched junction nucleotides: 8. Written as DNA, the CDR3 is TGCGCCAGCAGCTTGGGGGGGACTAGCGGGAGTCGGAGCTCCTACGAGCAGTACTTC. It yields the protein CASSLGGTSGSRSSYEQYF.

The gene calls are TRBV10-1 and TRBJ2-7, with D tentatively TRBD2 (5 bases). Germline V CDR1 and CDR2: WNHNN, SYGVQD (reference sequence). Trimming cost V 10 bases and J 8 bases, with 21 bases left between them. This CDR3 contains 13 residues. The CDR3 protein is CAIFGLPLKKQYF. CDR3 nucleotide sequence: TGCGCCATCTTTGGACTGCCCCTGAAGAAGCAGTACTTC.

This chain connects TRBV29-1 to TRBJ2-1; D remains ambiguous. The CDR3 runs 13 residues. Germline CDR1 is SQVTM and CDR2 is ANQGSEA. V was clipped by 4 bases and J by 0 bases, with 7 bases between them. The CDR3 reads CSVARSSYNEQFF. As DNA, the CDR3 is TGCAGCGTTGCTCGGAGCTCCTACAATGAGCAGTTCTTC.

V usage is TRBV27 and J usage is TRBJ2-7, with 7 bases aligning to TRBD2. Trimming at V came to 8 bases and at J to 0 bases, leaving 7 bases not matched to a gene. CDR1 and CDR2 from the germline V gene are MNHEY and SMNVEV (reference sequence). The CDR3 spans 14 residues. CDR3 loop: CASQGGGGSYEQYF. The CDR3 DNA reads TGTGCCAGCCAGGGCGGCGGGGGCTCCTACGAGCAGTACTTC.

This chain joins TRBV5-1 and TRBJ2-1; 11 nucleotides match TRBD2. Germline CDR1 is SGHRS and CDR2 is YFSETQ. This CDR3 is 15 amino acids long. V lost 0 bases, J lost 8 bases, and 4 bases stayed unmatched. CDR3 nucleotide sequence: TGCGCCAGCAGCTTGGGACTAGCGGGATTAGATGAGCAGTTCTTC. It yields the protein CASSLGLAGLDEQFF.

The V call is TRBV7-9, the J call TRBJ1-6; a possible D gene is TRBD1 (5 bases). V gave up 1 base and J gave up 8 bases, with 15 bases separating them. CDR1 is SEHNR, CDR2 FQNEAQ, per germline (reference sequence). There are 16 residues in the CDR3. The CDR3 protein is CASSLEGQGLHSPLHF. The CDR3 DNA sequence: TGTGCCAGCAGCTTAGAAGGGCAGGGATTGCATTCACCCCTCCACTTT.

This clone was detected only a few times. The rearrangement links TRBV19 to TRBJ1-2, with D maybe TRBD1 (6 bases). The germline V gene encodes CDR1 LNHDA and CDR2 SQIVND (reference sequence). The CDR3 sequence is 17 residues long. V was clipped by 9 bases and J by 4 bases, with 27 bases between them. The chain's CDR3 is CASTIIGAQGSIYGYTF. The CDR3 DNA follows: TGTGCCAGCACCATCATCGGGGCACAGGGCTCAATCTATGGCTACACCTTC.

CDR3 coding DNA: TGCGCCAGCAGCTTAGACGACAGGGGGCGCGGGGAGACCCAGTACTTC. As protein: CASSLDDRGRGETQYF. The genes are TRBV5-1 and TRBJ2-5, with 10 bases identical to TRBD1. The CDR3 length is 16 residues. V shed 2 bases, J shed 5 bases, and the junction held 9 bases outside the gene matches. Germline CDR1 and CDR2: SGHRS and YFSETQ.

V gene TRBV19 combines with J gene TRBJ2-5; a possible D gene is TRBD1 (6 bases). CDR3 length: 16 residues. Germline lookup yields CDR1 LNHDA and CDR2 SQIVND (reference sequence). Trimming pared 4 bases from V and 5 bases from J, leaving 20 bases between. The CDR3 coding sequence is TGTGCCAGTAGTAGGACGTCAGGGGATGTGGGGGAGACCCAGTACTTC. It specifies CASSRTSGDVGETQYF.

This sequence joins TRBV28 and TRBJ1-1; possible D gene TRBD1, 5 bases. Per the germline V gene, CDR1 is MDHEN and CDR2 is SYDVKM. The CDR3 is made up of 13 amino acids. The CDR3 loop is CVVGGTMNTEAFF. Here the CDR3 DNA reads TGTGTCGTGGGGGGGACCATGAACACTGAAGCTTTCTTT.

The table lists this clone with a few counts. The chain combines TRBV7-9 with TRBJ2-5; 7 nucleotides match TRBD1. V was pared by 0 bases and J by 1 base, with 2 bases of the junction left unmatched. The CDR3 is 15 amino acids. The germline V gene encodes CDR1 SEHNR and CDR2 FQNEAQ (reference sequence). The CDR3 DNA reads as TGTGCCAGCAGCTTAGCCGGGGACAGCCAAGAGACCCAGTACTTC. Amino acids: CASSLAGDSQETQYF.

The chain joins TRBV2 to TRBJ2-1; 11 bases fit TRBD2. Germline CDR1 SNHLY, CDR2 FYNNEI. This CDR3 region has 18 residues. With V trimmed by 6 bases and J by 4 bases, 14 bases remained unmatched. This chain's CDR3 is CASRGSLLAGVMYNEQFF. In DNA form, the CDR3 reads TGTGCCAGCAGGGGATCCCTACTAGCGGGAGTCATGTACAATGAGCAGTTCTTC.

The genes are TRBV27 and TRBJ2-3; D is perhaps TRBD2 (6 bases). This CDR3 comprises 16 residues. V was trimmed by 7 bases and J by 0 bases, leaving 17 bases between them. Germline values: CDR1 MNHEY, CDR2 SMNVEV (reference sequence). CDR3 sequence reads: CASNPETGTSTDTQYF. The CDR3, as DNA: TGTGCCAGCAACCCGGAAACCGGGACTAGCACAGATACGCAGTATTTT.

The CDR3 reads CASRRGTGEVSEQYF. The CDR3 DNA reads as TGTGCCAGCAGGAGGGGGACAGGGGAGGTGAGCGAGCAGTACTTC. The gene calls are TRBV2 and TRBJ2-7; TRBD1 matches 10 bases. Unmatched junction bases numbered 11, after V lost 6 bases and J lost 6 bases. The CDR3 sequence is 15 residues long. Germline loops: CDR1 SNHLY, CDR2 FYNNEI. The variable domain in full, completed from reference TRBV2 and TRBJ2-7, reads EPEVTQTPSHQVTQMGQEVILRCVPISNHLYFYWYRQILGQKVEFLVSFYNNEISEKSEIFDDQFSVERPDGSNFTLKIRSTKLEDSAMYFCASRRGTGEVSEQYFGPGTRLTVT.

This chain links TRBV18 with TRBJ2-3, with TRBD1 identical over 9 bases. This CDR3 is 16 amino acids long. Unmatched junction bases numbered 8, after V lost 6 bases and J lost 1 base. The V gene's germline CDR1 is KGHSH and CDR2 LQKENI. The CDR3 reads CASSTRTGVGTDTQYF. The CDR3 bases are TGTGCCAGCTCGACTCGGACAGGGGTAGGCACAGATACGCAGTATTTT.

The chain uses TRBV27 and TRBJ2-7, with D possibly matching TRBD2 (6 bases). The V and J ends lost 0 bases and 6 bases respectively, with 6 bases between them. Germline lookup yields CDR1 MNHEY and CDR2 SMNVEV (reference sequence). CDR3 length equals 12 residues. DNA for the CDR3: TGTGCCAGCAGTTTATCGGAGGGCGAGCAGTACTTC. Translation: CASSLSEGEQYF.

J is TRBJ2-5 and V is TRBV18; 7 positions match TRBD1. The length of the CDR3 is 13 residues. J gave up 3 bases and V 6 bases, and 4 bases lay outside the gene matches. CDR1 is KGHSH, CDR2 LQKENI, per germline. The DNA of the CDR3 is TGTGCCAGCTCTCGGGACAGAGAAGAGACCCAGTACTTC. Amino acid sequence: CASSRDREETQYF.

The chain is built from TRBV25-1 and TRBJ1-3; D remains ambiguous. CDR1 and CDR2 (germline): MGHDK, SYGVNS. This CDR3 has 16 amino acids. V lost 0 bases and J lost 0, with 9 bases in between. The CDR3 protein is CASSEYQRISGNTIYF. For the CDR3, the DNA is TGTGCCAGCAGTGAATATCAGCGCATCTCTGGAAACACCATATATTTT.

The chain couples TRBV6-1 to TRBJ2-7, with D unresolved. The CDR3 is made up of 14 amino acids. Germline V gene sequence: CDR1 MNHNS, CDR2 SASEGT. Trimming shortened V by 0 bases and J by 5 bases, and 11 bases separated the two germline ends. The CDR3 region has the DNA TGTGCCAGCAGTGAAGCGCAGTTCACCCACGAGCAGTACTTC. Translated, it gives CASSEAQFTHEQYF.

The rearrangement links TRBV25-1 to TRBJ2-4, with a weak D call TRBD1 (5 bases). Trimming took off 3 bases at V and 0 bases at J, with 12 bases between the two ends. CDR1 is MGHDK and CDR2 is SYGVNS in the germline V gene. CDR3 length: 16 residues. The chain's CDR3 is CASSDSFRAAKNIQYF. CDR3 coding DNA: TGTGCCAGCAGTGATTCTTTCAGGGCAGCCAAAAACATTCAGTACTTC.